One and the same sample provided the 32 T cell receptor beta chains below, sequenced in a study of vaccination effects on CD4 cells after COVID-19. Antigen-specific CD4+ T cell clonotypes were called by their expansion after viral peptide-pool culture in ViraFEST. Culture lasted 10 days before CD4+ T cell isolation. Convalescent patients had PCR-confirmed SARS-CoV-2 infection between March and December 2020. The assay was immunoSEQ multiplex PCR, and TCRdb's table has in-frame clones only and misses some. The table shows under 60,000 clones, with about 77% occurring only once. For these TCRs, the target antigens are not known. The source was CD4+ T cells from PBMCs cultured with HIV peptides, collected before COVID-19 vaccination. The subset denotes: HIV-1 Nef peptide pool negative control/reference culture. These receptors were obtained from a human donor who had a prior SARS-CoV-2 infection.

The J gene is TRBJ2-1, the V gene TRBV11-2; 9 bases are a match to TRBD2. Germline CDR1 SGHAT, CDR2 FQNNGV. This CDR3 region has 15 residues. V dropped 4 bases and J dropped 6; count of bases not matched to a gene: 7. The CDR3 here is CASSSTSGEGNEQFF. CDR3 bases: TGTGCCAGCAGCTCGACTAGCGGTGAAGGCAATGAGCAGTTCTTC.

V is TRBV11-2 and J is TRBJ2-1; 7 nucleotides align to TRBD2. The CDR3 covers 16 residues. The V gene end was trimmed by 5 bases and the J gene end by 8 bases; junction bases not matched to a gene: 15. CDR1 SGHAT and CDR2 FQNNGV come from the germline V gene. The CDR3 region has the DNA TGTGCCAGCAGCCAAAACCCCCCCGGGACTACTGATGAGCAGTTCTTC. Protein sequence: CASSQNPPGTTDEQFF.

This rearrangement joins TRBV29-1 to TRBJ2-1; 7 positions agree with TRBD2. CDR3 length: 15 amino acids. Trimming took 7 bases from V and 3 from J; bases not matched to a gene: 12. Germline CDR1 SQVTM, CDR2 ANQGSEA. The CDR3 DNA reads as TGCAGCGGATCAAGTAGCGGGTTAAACTACAATGAGCAGTTCTTC. This codes for CSGSSSGLNYNEQFF.

The chain carries TRBV15 and TRBJ2-6; D perhaps matches TRBD1 (5 bases). CDR1 LNHNV and CDR2 YYDKDF come from the germline V gene (reference sequence). V was trimmed by 0 bases and J by 2 bases, leaving 11 bases between them. This CDR3 is built from 17 residues. The CDR3 coding sequence is TGTGCCACCAGCAGAGATATTGGCAGGGCTGGGGCCAACGTCCTGACTTTC. This encodes CATSRDIGRAGANVLTF.

This clone was counted only a few times. The chain recombines TRBV19 with TRBJ2-7, with a possible D match to TRBD2 (6 bases). This CDR3 is 15 amino acids long. Deletions cut 6 bases from V and 6 bases from J, with 21 bases between. Germline V gene lookup returns CDR1 LNHDA and CDR2 SQIVND (reference sequence). The chain's CDR3 is CASSLTPTRLSEQYF. The DNA of the CDR3 is TGTGCCAGTAGCTTGACCCCGACTAGGCTTTCCGAGCAGTACTTC.

In its sample, this clone was seen a few times. The chain joins TRBV19 to TRBJ1-2; 8 bases match TRBD1. The germline gives CDR1 LNHDA, CDR2 SQIVND (reference sequence). The CDR3 is made up of 15 amino acids. V trimming: 4 bases; J trimming: 5 bases; junction bases outside the gene matches: 9. DNA for the CDR3: TGTGCCAGTAGTACCCCTACACAGGGGGATTATGGCTACACCTTC. Its protein product is CASSTPTQGDYGYTF.

The CDR3 here is CASTRGHTDTQYF. The CDR3 nucleotides read TGTGCCAGCACCCGTGGGCATACAGATACGCAGTATTTT. The chain has TRBV11-2 and TRBJ2-3; D gene uncertain. Trimming removed 7 bases at V and 3 bases at J, with 11 bases between. The V gene's germline CDR1 is SGHAT and CDR2 FQNNGV. CDR3 size: 13 residues. The full variable domain, in which reference TRBV11-2 and TRBJ2-3 provide the parts outside the CDR3, is EAGVAQSPRYKIIEKRQSVAFWCNPISGHATLYWYQQILGQGPKLLIQFQNNGVVDDSQLPKDRFSAERLKGVDSTLKIQPAKLEDSAVYLCASTRGHTDTQYFGPGTRLTVL.

This clone came up a few times. This chain joins TRBV7-9 and TRBJ2-3; 8 nucleotides match TRBD1. The CDR3 runs 13 residues. V gave up 6 bases and J gave up 6 bases; unmatched junction bases: 5. Germline CDR1 and CDR2: SEHNR and FQNEAQ (reference sequence). The CDR3 sequence: CASRDRGQDTQYF. As DNA, the CDR3 is TGTGCCAGCAGAGACAGGGGACAGGATACGCAGTATTTT.

The gene calls are TRBV5-4 and TRBJ1-1; D is ambiguous. The germline V and J ends were trimmed by 9 bases and 3 bases, with 12 bases remaining between them. The CDR3 is 12 amino acids. Germline values: CDR1 SGHNT, CDR2 YYREEE (reference sequence). The CDR3 DNA is TGTGCCACCCAGTTCCCCCACACTGAAGCTTTCTTT. The encoded protein is CATQFPHTEAFF.

The rearrangement uses TRBV14 and TRBJ1-1; D might be TRBD1 (5 bases). V lost 2 bases and J lost 1, with 8 bases in between. The CDR3 is 14 residues long. CDR1 is SGHDN and CDR2 is FVKESK in the germline V gene. CDR3 sequence: CASSQQQANTEAFF. CDR3 DNA: TGTGCCAGCAGCCAACAACAGGCGAACACTGAAGCTTTCTTT. Looking up the rest from reference TRBV14 and TRBJ1-1 gives the full variable domain: EAGVTQFPSHSVIEKGQTVTLRCDPISGHDNLYWYRRVMGKEIKFLLHFVKESKQDESGMPNNRFLAERTGGTYSTLKVQPAELEDSGVYFCASSQQQANTEAFFGQGTRLTVV.

The rearrangement joins TRBV5-1 to TRBJ2-5; D is unclear. This CDR3 contains 13 residues. Germline CDR1 and CDR2: SGHRS and YFSETQ. The V and J ends lost 2 bases and 1 base respectively, with 6 bases between them. The CDR3 protein is CASSFSAQETQYF. Here the CDR3 DNA reads TGCGCCAGCAGCTTCTCGGCCCAAGAGACCCAGTACTTC.

This chain joins TRBV5-1 and TRBJ1-1; perhaps TRBD1 as D (5 bases). Trimming took 4 bases from V and 5 from J, leaving 15 bases between them. Germline CDR1 SGHRS, CDR2 YFSETQ. The CDR3 loop spans 14 amino acids. The CDR3 nucleotides read TGCGCCAGCAGCCCCCGGAGGGGAGGAACTGAAGCTTTCTTT. It yields the protein CASSPRRGGTEAFF.

The CDR3 reads CASGGRGNEKLFF. The CDR3 DNA reads TGTGCCAGCGGGGGGAGAGGTAATGAAAAACTGTTTTTT. The J gene is TRBJ1-4, the V gene TRBV2; D is possibly TRBD1 (5 bases). With 8 bases removed from V and 4 bases from J, the gap between germline ends came to 11 bases. This CDR3 is 13 amino acids long. Germline V gene sequence: CDR1 SNHLY, CDR2 FYNNEI.

This clone has a single count. The rearrangement uses TRBV30 and TRBJ2-5; D gene unclear. Trimming stripped 5 bases from V and 2 bases from J, with 12 bases between. The CDR3 is 13 residues long. The germline CDR1 and CDR2 sequences are GTSNPN and SVGIG (reference sequence). The CDR3 reads CAWGVNGQETQYF. CDR3 nucleotide sequence: TGTGCCTGGGGAGTGAACGGGCAAGAGACCCAGTACTTC.

This chain connects TRBV12-3 or TRBV12-4 to TRBJ2-7; D is ambiguous. V was cut by 6 bases and J by 7 bases, with 13 bases left in between. CDR3 length: 12 amino acids. This chain's CDR3 is CASSRFWNEQYF. The CDR3, as DNA: TGTGCCAGCAGCCGTTTTTGGAATGAGCAGTACTTC.

The chain links TRBV5-4 to TRBJ1-2; TRBD1 is a possible D gene (6 bases). V was shortened by 5 bases and J by 2 bases, with 10 bases between the two germline ends. The CDR3 has 13 amino acids. The germline V gene has CDR1 SGHNT and CDR2 YYREEE (reference sequence). In DNA form, the CDR3 reads TGTGCCAGCAGTCCGGACAGAAACTATGGCTACACCTTC. This encodes CASSPDRNYGYTF.

The rearrangement joins TRBV4-1 to TRBJ1-4; D remains ambiguous. Germline V gene lookup returns CDR1 MGHRA and CDR2 YSYEKL. CDR3 length equals 16 residues. The germline V and J ends were trimmed by 2 bases and 0 bases, with 10 bases remaining between them. DNA for the CDR3: TGCGCCAGCAGCCAATCACCGGGCGCAACTAATGAAAAACTGTTTTTT. This codes for CASSQSPGATNEKLFF.

The rearrangement uses TRBV27 and TRBJ1-1, with 9 bases that match TRBD1. V shed 4 bases and J 10 bases; nucleotides not matched to a gene: 10. Looked up from germline, CDR1 is MNHEY and CDR2 is SMNVEV (reference sequence). This CDR3 region has 14 residues. The CDR3 bases are TGTGCCAGCAGTTATCAACAGGGGGCTTTTAGAGCTTTCTTT. It encodes CASSYQQGAFRAFF.

In this sample, this clone turned up a few times. The rearrangement joins TRBV25-1 to TRBJ2-7; 9 bases line up with TRBD1. Germline CDR1 MGHDK, CDR2 SYGVNS. V lost 4 bases and J lost 4; bases outside the gene matches: 5. This CDR3 is 14 amino acids long. The DNA for the CDR3 is TGTGCCAGCAGTGTGACAGGGGGGAGGTACGAGCAGTACTTC. This encodes CASSVTGGRYEQYF.

The chain uses TRBV5-8 and TRBJ1-2; 10 nucleotides agree with TRBD1. V lost 1 base and J lost 3; bases outside the gene matches: 3. Germline assignment: CDR1 SGHTS and CDR2 YDEGEE. The CDR3 length is 15 residues. This CDR3 reads CASSLWTGGYYGYTF. In nucleotides, the CDR3 is TGTGCCAGCAGCTTGTGGACAGGGGGGTACTATGGCTACACCTTC.

The rearrangement links TRBV2 to TRBJ1-6; 9 bases are a match to TRBD1. Germline loops: CDR1 SNHLY, CDR2 FYNNEI. CDR3 length: 15 residues. V shed 10 bases, J shed 0 bases, and the junction held 4 bases outside the gene matches. In DNA, the CDR3 is TGTGCCACCGGGACAGGGAGCTCCTATAATTCACCCCTCCACTTT. Protein product: CATGTGSSYNSPLHF.

This sequence joins TRBV10-3 and TRBJ1-1, with 8 bases fitting TRBD1. Germline CDR1 and CDR2: ENHRY and SYGVKD. CDR3 length: 15 residues. V lost 0 bases, J lost 6 bases, and 6 bases stayed unmatched. CDR3 in DNA: TGTGCCATCAGTGAGTCGACCGCGGACAGGGCTGAAGCTTTCTTT. It is translated as CAISESTADRAEAFF.

To note about this clone: Its ends do not fully match the called genes, so a read error is possible. This rearrangement joins TRBV30 to TRBJ1-2; possibly TRBD1 for D (5 bases). Germline V gene lookup returns CDR1 GTSNPN and CDR2 SVGIG (reference sequence). The CDR3 runs to 13 residues. The CDR3 loop is CAWSLNRDGPRHF. The CDR3 DNA is TGTGCCTGGAGCCTAAACCGGGACGGGCCCCGACACTTC.

The gene calls are TRBV7-2 and TRBJ2-1, with 9 bases lining up with TRBD2. The germline V gene encodes CDR1 SGHTA and CDR2 FQGNSA. This CDR3 has 18 amino acids. With V trimmed by 5 bases and J by 3 bases, 14 bases remained unmatched. The CDR3 loop reads CASSPSGGAGGIYNEQFF. In DNA form, the CDR3 reads TGTGCCAGCAGCCCGAGTGGGGGGGCGGGAGGGATCTACAATGAGCAGTTCTTC. The full variable domain, its missing parts supplied by reference TRBV7-2 and TRBJ2-1, is GAGVSQSPSNKVTEKGKDVELRCDPISGHTALYWYRQSLGQGLEFLIYFQGNSAPDKSGLPSDRFSAERTGGSVSTLTIQRTQQEDSAVYLCASSPSGGAGGIYNEQFFGPGTRLTVL.

This chain uses TRBV18 with TRBJ1-2; D is possibly TRBD1 (5 bases). The CDR3 is 14 amino acids. Germline assignment: CDR1 KGHSH and CDR2 LQKENI. Trimming took 4 bases from V and 3 from J, leaving 12 bases between them. This CDR3 reads CASSLSTDYYGYTF. In DNA, the CDR3 is TGTGCCAGCTCACTCTCGACAGACTACTATGGCTACACCTTC.

This chain links TRBV27 with TRBJ2-2; D gene uncertain. Deletions cut 3 bases from V and 2 bases from J, with 4 bases between. The CDR3 has 13 residues. CDR1 and CDR2 from the germline V gene are MNHEY and SMNVEV (reference sequence). The CDR3 here is CASSFTNTGELFF. The DNA of the CDR3 is TGTGCCAGCAGTTTCACAAACACCGGGGAGCTGTTTTTT.

The genes are TRBV6-5 and TRBJ1-5; D ambiguous. The V end was cut by 0 bases, the J end by 4 bases, with 4 bases between. Germline CDR1 MNHEY, CDR2 SVGAGI. This CDR3 comprises 13 residues. In DNA form, the CDR3 reads TGTGCCAGCAGTTACTCGAATAATCAGCCCCAGCATTTT. It codes for CASSYSNNQPQHF.

This clone turned up a few times. This rearrangement joins TRBV2 to TRBJ2-3; D not resolved. The CDR3 sequence is 14 residues long. The V gene's germline CDR1 is SNHLY and CDR2 FYNNEI. Trimming cost V 3 bases and J 4 bases, with 11 bases left between them. The chain's CDR3 is CASSDRILPDTQYF. DNA for the CDR3: TGTGCCAGCAGTGATCGAATTCTCCCAGATACGCAGTATTTT.

Written as DNA, the CDR3 is TGCGCCAGCAGCCAAGAAGGACCCCGGGGAAGGGCCTTAGACTATGGCTACACCTTC. Protein sequence: CASSQEGPRGRALDYGYTF. The rearrangement uses TRBV4-3 and TRBJ1-2; D ambiguous. Germline CDR1 reads LGHNA; CDR2 reads YSLEER. CDR3 length: 19 amino acids. With 0 bases removed from V and 3 bases from J, the gap between germline ends came to 23 bases.

The chain is built from TRBV19 and TRBJ2-3, with 13 bases matching TRBD2. The CDR3 extends over 18 amino acids. Germline assignment: CDR1 LNHDA and CDR2 SQIVND (reference sequence). Losses at the gene ends were 9 bases for V and 7 bases for J; bases not matched to a gene: 19. CDR3 residues: CASTAGTSGAVKGHTQYF. The CDR3 DNA follows: TGTGCCAGCACCGCCGGGACTAGCGGGGCCGTAAAGGGACATACGCAGTATTTT.

J is TRBJ1-2 and V is TRBV11-3; D gene unclear. CDR1 and CDR2 (germline): SGHNT, YENEEA. The CDR3 loop spans 16 amino acids. Trimming pared 0 bases from V and 5 bases from J, leaving 16 bases between. The CDR3 loop is CASSLDSFPIPYGYTF. In DNA, the CDR3 is TGTGCCAGCAGCTTAGACTCCTTTCCAATCCCATATGGCTACACCTTC. The variable domain in full, with the rest retrieved from reference TRBV11-3 and TRBJ1-2, is EAGVVQSPRYKIIEKKQPVAFWCNPISGHNTLYWYLQNLGQGPELLIRYENEEAVDDSQLPKDRFSAERLKGVDSTLKIQPAELGDSAVYLCASSLDSFPIPYGYTFGSGTRLTVV.

The chain combines TRBV6-5 with TRBJ1-3, with D hard to call. Germline CDR1 reads MNHEY; CDR2 reads SVGAGI. The CDR3 length is 14 residues. V lost 6 bases to trimming and J lost 0 bases, with 9 bases between them. The CDR3 region has the DNA TGTGCCAGCAGGGATCTGTCCTCTGGAAACACCATATATTTT. It is translated as CASRDLSSGNTIYF.